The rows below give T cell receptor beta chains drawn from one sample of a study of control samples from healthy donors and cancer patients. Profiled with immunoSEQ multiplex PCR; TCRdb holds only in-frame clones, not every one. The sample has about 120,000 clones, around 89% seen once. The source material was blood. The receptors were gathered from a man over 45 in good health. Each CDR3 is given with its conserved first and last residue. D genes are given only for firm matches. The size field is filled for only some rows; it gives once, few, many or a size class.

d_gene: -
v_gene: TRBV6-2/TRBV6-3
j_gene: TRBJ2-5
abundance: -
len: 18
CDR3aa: CASSYSGEASGNLETQYF
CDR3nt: TGTGCCAGCAGTTACTCGGGTGAGGCCAGTGGAAACCTAGAGACCCAGTACTTC

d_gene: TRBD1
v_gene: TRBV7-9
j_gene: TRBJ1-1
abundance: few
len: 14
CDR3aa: CASSRGQGNTEAFF
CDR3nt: TGTGCCAGCAGTAGGGGACAGGGGAACACTGAAGCTTTCTTT

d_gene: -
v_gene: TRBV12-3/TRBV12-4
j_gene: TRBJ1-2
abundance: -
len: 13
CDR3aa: CASSFDRLNGYTF
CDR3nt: TGTGCCAGCAGTTTCGACAGGCTAAATGGCTACACCTTC

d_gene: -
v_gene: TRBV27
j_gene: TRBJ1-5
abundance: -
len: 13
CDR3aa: CASSFREGQPQHF
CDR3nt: TGTGCCAGCAGTTTCCGGGAGGGGCAGCCCCAGCATTTT

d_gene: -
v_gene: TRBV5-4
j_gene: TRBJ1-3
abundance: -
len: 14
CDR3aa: CASSSQGDGNTIYF
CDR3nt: TGTGCCAGCAGCTCACAGGGAGATGGAAACACCATATATTTT

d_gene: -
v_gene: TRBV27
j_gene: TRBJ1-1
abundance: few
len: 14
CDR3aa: CASSFRGRSTEAFF
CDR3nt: TGTGCCAGCAGTTTCAGGGGTAGGTCCACTGAAGCTTTCTTT

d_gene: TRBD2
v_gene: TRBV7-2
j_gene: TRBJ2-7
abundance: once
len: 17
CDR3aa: CASSLTSLAGGPYEQYF
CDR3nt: TGTGCCAGCAGCTTAACGTCCCTAGCGGGGGGACCCTACGAGCAGTACTTC

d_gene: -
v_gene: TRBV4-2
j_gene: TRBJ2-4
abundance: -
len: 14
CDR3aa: CASSQDNKADIQYF
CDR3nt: TGTGCCAGCAGTCAAGATAACAAGGCGGACATTCAGTACTTC

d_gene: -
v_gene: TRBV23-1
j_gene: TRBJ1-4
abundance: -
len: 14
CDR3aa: CASVPQGTYEKLFF
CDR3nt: TGCGCCAGCGTACCACAGGGTACTTATGAAAAACTGTTTTTT

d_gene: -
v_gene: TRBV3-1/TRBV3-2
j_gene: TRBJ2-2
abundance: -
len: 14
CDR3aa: CASSQARNTGELFF
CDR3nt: TGTGCCAGCAGCCAAGCCAGAAACACCGGGGAGCTGTTTTTT

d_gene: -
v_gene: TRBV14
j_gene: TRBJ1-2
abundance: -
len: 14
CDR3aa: CASSQFRGGEGYTF
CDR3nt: TGTGCCAGCAGCCAGTTTAGGGGGGGCGAAGGCTACACCTTC

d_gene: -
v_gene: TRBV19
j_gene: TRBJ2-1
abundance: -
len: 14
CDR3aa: CASSIASTSDEQFF
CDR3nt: TGTGCCAGTAGTATAGCCTCGACTAGTGATGAGCAGTTCTTC

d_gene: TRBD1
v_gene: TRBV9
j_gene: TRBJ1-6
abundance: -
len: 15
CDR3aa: CASSSRTGWDSPLHF
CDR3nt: TGTGCCAGCAGCAGCCGGACAGGGTGGGATTCACCCCTCCACTTT

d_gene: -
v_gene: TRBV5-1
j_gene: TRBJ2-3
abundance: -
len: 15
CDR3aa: CASSSGLPPVDTQYF
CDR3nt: TGCGCCAGCAGCTCGGGACTCCCGCCTGTAGATACGCAGTATTTT

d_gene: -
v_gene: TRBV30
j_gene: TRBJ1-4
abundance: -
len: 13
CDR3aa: CAWSSGPNEKLFF
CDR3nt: TGTGCCTGGAGTAGTGGACCAAATGAAAAACTGTTTTTT

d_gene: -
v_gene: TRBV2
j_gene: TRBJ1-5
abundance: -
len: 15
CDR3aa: CASSEVLGAEEPQHF
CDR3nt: TGTGCCAGCAGTGAAGTATTGGGCGCGGAGGAGCCCCAGCATTTT

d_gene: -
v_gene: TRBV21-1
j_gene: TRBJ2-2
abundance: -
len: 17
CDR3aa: CASSPGLTGQKVGELFF
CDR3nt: TGTGCCAGCAGCCCGGGTCTGACAGGCCAGAAAGTCGGGGAGCTGTTTTTT

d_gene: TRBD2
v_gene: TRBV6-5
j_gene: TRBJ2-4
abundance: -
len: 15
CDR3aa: CASSSLGGAGNIQYF
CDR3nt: TGTGCCAGCAGTTCACTCGGGGGGGCGGGAAACATTCAGTACTTC

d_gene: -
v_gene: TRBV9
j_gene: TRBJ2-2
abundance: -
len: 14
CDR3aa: CASSVAGSTGELFF
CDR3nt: TGTGCCAGCAGCGTAGCCGGGTCAACCGGGGAGCTGTTTTTT

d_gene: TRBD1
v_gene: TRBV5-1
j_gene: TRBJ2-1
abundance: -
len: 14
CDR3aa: CASSDQGAYNEQFF
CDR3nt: TGCGCCAGCAGCGATCAGGGGGCCTACAATGAGCAGTTCTTC

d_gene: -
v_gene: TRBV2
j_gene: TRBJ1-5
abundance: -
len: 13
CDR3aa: CASSVSFNQPQHF
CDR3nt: TGTGCCAGCAGTGTATCGTTTAATCAGCCCCAGCATTTT

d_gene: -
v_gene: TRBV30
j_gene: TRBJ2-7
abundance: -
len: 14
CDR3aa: CAWSVDGGPLEQYF
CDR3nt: TGTGCCTGGAGTGTGGATGGGGGTCCCCTCGAGCAGTACTTC

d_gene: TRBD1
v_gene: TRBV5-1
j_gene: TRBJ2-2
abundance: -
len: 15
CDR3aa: CASSRDRGPGGELFF
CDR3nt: TGCGCCAGCAGCAGGGACAGGGGGCCGGGCGGGGAGCTGTTTTTT

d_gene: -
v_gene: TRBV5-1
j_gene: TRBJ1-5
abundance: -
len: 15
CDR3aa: CASSLYDGLGQPQHF
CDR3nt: TGCGCCAGCAGCTTATATGACGGGTTAGGTCAGCCCCAGCATTTT

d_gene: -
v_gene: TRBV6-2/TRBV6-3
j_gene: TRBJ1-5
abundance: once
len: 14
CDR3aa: CASSYLNVDQPQHF
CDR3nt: TGTGCCAGCAGTTACCTCAATGTGGATCAGCCCCAGCATTTT

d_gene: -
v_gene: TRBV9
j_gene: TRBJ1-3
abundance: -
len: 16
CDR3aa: CASSNSRTVPGNTIYF
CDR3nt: TGTGCCAGCAGCAATTCCCGGACGGTCCCTGGAAACACCATATATTTT

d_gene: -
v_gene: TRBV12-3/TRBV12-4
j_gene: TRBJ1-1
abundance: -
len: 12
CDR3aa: CASSLAGGEAFF
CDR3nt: TGTGCCAGCAGTTTGGCCGGAGGGGAAGCTTTCTTT

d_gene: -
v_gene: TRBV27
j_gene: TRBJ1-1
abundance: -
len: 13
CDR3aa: CAVALKSGAEAFF
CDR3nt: TGTGCCGTCGCCCTTAAGTCTGGCGCTGAAGCTTTCTTT

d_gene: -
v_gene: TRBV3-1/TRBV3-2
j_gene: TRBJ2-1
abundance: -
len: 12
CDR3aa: CASSPESNEQFF
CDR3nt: TGTGCCAGCAGCCCGGAGAGTAATGAGCAGTTCTTC

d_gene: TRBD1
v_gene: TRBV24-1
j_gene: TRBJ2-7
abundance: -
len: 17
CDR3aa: CATSDPLDGTGGKEQYF
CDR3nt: TGTGCCACCAGTGATCCTCTCGATGGGACAGGGGGCAAAGAGCAGTACTTC

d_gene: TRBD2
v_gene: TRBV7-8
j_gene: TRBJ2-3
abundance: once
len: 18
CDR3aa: CASRSPGTSGGQGDTQYF
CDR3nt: TGTGCCAGCAGGAGTCCCGGGACTAGCGGGGGGCAGGGGGATACGCAGTATTTT

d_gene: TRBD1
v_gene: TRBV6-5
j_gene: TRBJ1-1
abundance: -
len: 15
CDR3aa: CASRPRQGGNTEAFF
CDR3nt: TGTGCCAGCCGACCTCGACAGGGGGGGAACACTGAAGCTTTCTTT

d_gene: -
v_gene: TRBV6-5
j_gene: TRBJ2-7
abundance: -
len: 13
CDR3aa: CASSYSPSYEQYF
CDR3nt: TGTGCCAGCAGTTACTCGCCATCCTACGAGCAGTACTTC

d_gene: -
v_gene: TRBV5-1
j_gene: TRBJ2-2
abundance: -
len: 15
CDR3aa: CASSSTGNYTGELFF
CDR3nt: TGCGCCAGCAGCTCTACAGGGAACTACACCGGGGAGCTGTTTTTT

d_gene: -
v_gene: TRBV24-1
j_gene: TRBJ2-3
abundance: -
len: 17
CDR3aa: CATSDLEGRGRTDTQYF
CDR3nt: TGTGCCACCAGTGATTTAGAGGGGAGGGGGCGGACAGATACGCAGTATTTT

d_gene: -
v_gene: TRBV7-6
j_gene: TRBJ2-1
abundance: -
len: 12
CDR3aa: CASSQLHNEQFF
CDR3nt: TGTGCCAGCAGCCAATTGCACAATGAGCAGTTCTTC

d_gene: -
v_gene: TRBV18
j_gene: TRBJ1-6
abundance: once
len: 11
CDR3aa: CASSQDSPLHF
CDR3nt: TGTGCCAGCTCCCAAGACTCACCCCTCCACTTT